The rows below give T cell receptor beta chains drawn from one sample of a study of cytomegalovirus exposure and HLA in healthy donors. Clones were sequenced by immunoSEQ multiplex PCR, and TCRdb holds only the in-frame ones, with some missing. The sample contains some 78,000 clones, around 80% of which appear only once. Sequencing was done on a sample of PBMCs. These receptors originate from a woman aged 50 to 60 in good health and CMV-seropositive. The CDR3 runs from the conserved cysteine through the conserved F or W. A D gene is named only where the DNA matches it firmly. Some rows mark clone size as missing; the rest say once, few, many or name a class of expanded clone.

clone_size: -
v_call: TRBV9
d_call: -
j_call: TRBJ1-1
cdr3_nt: TGTGCCAGCAGCGTAGAACAGGCCGTGAACACTGAAGCTTTCTTT
cdr3_aa: CASSVEQAVNTEAFF

clone_size: -
v_call: TRBV27
d_call: TRBD1
j_call: TRBJ2-3
cdr3_nt: TGTGCCAGCAGTGGGACAGGGGGCATAGATACGCAGTATTTT
cdr3_aa: CASSGTGGIDTQYF

clone_size: -
v_call: TRBV7-3
d_call: TRBD1
j_call: TRBJ2-2
cdr3_nt: TGTGCCAGCAGCCCCCAGACAGGGATTGGAACCGGGGAGCTGTTTTTT
cdr3_aa: CASSPQTGIGTGELFF

clone_size: -
v_call: TRBV5-1
d_call: -
j_call: TRBJ1-1
cdr3_nt: TGCGCCAGCAGCTTGACAGGGCAAAGCACTGAAGCTTTCTTT
cdr3_aa: CASSLTGQSTEAFF

clone_size: -
v_call: TRBV7-3
d_call: TRBD1
j_call: TRBJ2-2
cdr3_nt: TGTGCCAGCAGCCCCCGGACAGGAGGGGAGCTGTTTTTT
cdr3_aa: CASSPRTGGELFF

clone_size: -
v_call: TRBV11-3
d_call: -
j_call: TRBJ2-2
cdr3_nt: TGTGCCAGCAGCTTTTCTTCCAACACCGGGGAGCTGTTTTTT
cdr3_aa: CASSFSSNTGELFF

clone_size: -
v_call: TRBV5-5
d_call: -
j_call: TRBJ2-5
cdr3_nt: TGTGCCAGCAGCTTGTCACAGGGAGAAGAGACCCAGTACTTC
cdr3_aa: CASSLSQGEETQYF

clone_size: -
v_call: TRBV6-1
d_call: TRBD1
j_call: TRBJ1-4
cdr3_nt: TGTGCCAGCAGTAGTCACAGGGGTAATGAAAAACTGTTTTTT
cdr3_aa: CASSSHRGNEKLFF

clone_size: few
v_call: TRBV21-1
d_call: -
j_call: TRBJ1-2
cdr3_nt: TGTGCCAGCAGAGGGGTGGAGCTCTATGGCTACACCTTC
cdr3_aa: CASRGVELYGYTF

clone_size: -
v_call: TRBV13
d_call: -
j_call: TRBJ2-3
cdr3_nt: TGTGCCAGCAGCTCCTATCCTAGCACAGATACGCAGTATTTT
cdr3_aa: CASSSYPSTDTQYF

clone_size: -
v_call: TRBV7-6
d_call: -
j_call: TRBJ2-7
cdr3_nt: TGTGCCAGCAGCATTGGCTGGGGACAAGTGGGCCTTGGCGAGCAGTACTTC
cdr3_aa: CASSIGWGQVGLGEQYF

clone_size: -
v_call: TRBV16
d_call: TRBD2
j_call: TRBJ2-2
cdr3_nt: TGTGCCAGCAGCCAAAGACTAGCGATTAACACCGGGGAGCTGTTTTTT
cdr3_aa: CASSQRLAINTGELFF

clone_size: -
v_call: TRBV5-6
d_call: TRBD1
j_call: TRBJ1-1
cdr3_nt: TGTGCCAGCAGCTTGGCAGGGGGCGATGGGGCTTTCTTT
cdr3_aa: CASSLAGGDGAFF

clone_size: -
v_call: TRBV7-9
d_call: -
j_call: TRBJ1-1
cdr3_nt: TGTGCCAGCAGCCGTATATCTGAAGCTTTCTTT
cdr3_aa: CASSRISEAFF

clone_size: -
v_call: TRBV7-9
d_call: -
j_call: TRBJ1-1
cdr3_nt: TGTGCCAGCGGGGCCCGGTCCTTGAACACTGAAGCTTTCTTT
cdr3_aa: CASGARSLNTEAFF

clone_size: -
v_call: TRBV10-3
d_call: -
j_call: TRBJ2-7
cdr3_nt: TGTGCCATAAAGGAGGGGCCGACCTACGAGCAGTACTTC
cdr3_aa: CAIKEGPTYEQYF

clone_size: few
v_call: TRBV7-2
d_call: -
j_call: TRBJ1-2
cdr3_nt: TGTGCCAGCAGCTTAGAAATTGGGGCAAGGTTGGGCAGTGGCTACACCTTC
cdr3_aa: CASSLEIGARLGSGYTF

clone_size: -
v_call: TRBV15
d_call: TRBD1
j_call: TRBJ1-6
cdr3_nt: TGTGCCACCAGCAGAGATAGGGGACAGGGAGTTGGGAATAATTCACCCCTCCACTTT
cdr3_aa: CATSRDRGQGVGNNSPLHF

clone_size: -
v_call: TRBV29-1
d_call: TRBD1
j_call: TRBJ1-5
cdr3_nt: TGCAGCGTGGGGACAGGGGTGAATCAGCCCCAGCATTTT
cdr3_aa: CSVGTGVNQPQHF

clone_size: -
v_call: TRBV28
d_call: -
j_call: TRBJ1-2
cdr3_nt: TGTGCCAGCAGGCTTGATCCCGGTGGCTACACCTTC
cdr3_aa: CASRLDPGGYTF

clone_size: -
v_call: TRBV5-1
d_call: TRBD1
j_call: TRBJ2-2
cdr3_nt: TGCGCCAGCAGCAGAGGGACAGTGAACACCGGGGAGCTGTTTTTT
cdr3_aa: CASSRGTVNTGELFF

clone_size: -
v_call: TRBV27
d_call: TRBD1
j_call: TRBJ2-1
cdr3_nt: TGTGCCAGCAGTTTATCGGCCGGGACAGGGGGTAGATTCCACAATGAGCAGTTCTTC
cdr3_aa: CASSLSAGTGGRFHNEQFF

clone_size: -
v_call: TRBV2
d_call: -
j_call: TRBJ1-2
cdr3_nt: TGTGCCAGCAGGGCTTTCGCTGGCTACACCTTC
cdr3_aa: CASRAFAGYTF